This TCR beta chain was sequenced during a study of spatial heterogeneity in lung cancer. This clonotype was detected many times. This beta chain represents an off-target read in a library built for alpha chains; its size is of limited meaning. The trim removed 2 bases at V and 5 bases at J, leaving 5 bases unmatched. Germline V CDR1 and CDR2: SGHTA, FQGNSA. The CDR3 sequence is 17 residues long. The time point is: sample taken at primary tumor resection. Whole RNA was taken from tumor, nontumor lung or frozen PBMC; it was then sequenced unsorted. TCRdb processed the 5' RACE reads anew with MiXCR; each CDR3 protein has one entry. The sample has fewer than 15,000 distinct CDR3 sequences, 5.2% seen once.

This chain uses TRBV7-2 with TRBJ2-2; 13 nucleotides line up with TRBD2. Material: lung tumor tissue, obtained at surgery. The TCR originated in a human donor with early-stage non-small cell lung cancer. In DNA form, the CDR3 reads TGTGCCAGCAGCTTACTGACTAGCGGGGGGAAAACCGGGGAGCTGTTTTTT. Amino acid sequence: CASSLLTSGGKTGELFF.